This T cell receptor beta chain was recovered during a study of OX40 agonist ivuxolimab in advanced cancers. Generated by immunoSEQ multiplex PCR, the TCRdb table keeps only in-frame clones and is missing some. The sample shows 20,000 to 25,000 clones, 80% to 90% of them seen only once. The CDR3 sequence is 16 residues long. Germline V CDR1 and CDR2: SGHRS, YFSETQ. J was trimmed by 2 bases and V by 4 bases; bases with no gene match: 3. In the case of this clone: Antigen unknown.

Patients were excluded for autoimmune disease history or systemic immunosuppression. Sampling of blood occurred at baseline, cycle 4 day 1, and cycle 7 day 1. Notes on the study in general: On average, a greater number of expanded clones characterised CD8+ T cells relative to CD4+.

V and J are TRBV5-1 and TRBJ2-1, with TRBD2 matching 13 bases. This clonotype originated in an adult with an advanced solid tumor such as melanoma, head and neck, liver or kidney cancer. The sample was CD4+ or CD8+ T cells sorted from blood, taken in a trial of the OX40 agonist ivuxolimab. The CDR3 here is CASSTTSGGAYNEQFF. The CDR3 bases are TGCGCCAGCAGCACCACTAGCGGGGGGGCCTACAATGAGCAGTTCTTC.